One and the same sample provided the 9 T cell receptor beta chains below, sequenced in a study of identical twins. TCRdb ran MiXCR on the 5' RACE reads and lists one entry per CDR3 protein. Of 1.5 million to 2 million distinct CDR3 sequences in the sample, around a third were seen once. The sample comprised cord blood. All receptors come from a newborn girl in good health.

This clonotype came up a few times. The chain recombines TRBV2 with TRBJ2-5; 8 bases line up with TRBD1. The J call may be faulty, since TRBJ2-7 better matches the DNA end. Germline V CDR1 and CDR2: SNHLY, FYNNEI. The CDR3 is 16 residues long. The CDR3 protein is CASSEYFRTGNHEQYF. DNA for the CDR3: TGTGCCAGCAGTGAATACTTTCGGACAGGGAACCACGAGCAGTACTTC.

This clonotype was observed a single time. Mismatch with germline at one junction end may stem from a read error. V gene TRBV7-2 combines with J gene TRBJ1-3; 8 bases align to TRBD1. CDR3 length equals 14 residues. Germline CDR1 and CDR2: SGHTA and FQGNSA. The CDR3 bases are TGTTCCAGCAGCTTACAGGGGGCTGGAAACACCATATATTTT. As protein: CSSSLQGAGNTIYF.

The chain has TRBV6-2 or TRBV6-3 and TRBJ1-5; no clear D gene. The ends were cut back, 6 bases at V and 6 bases at J, with 12 bases in the middle. Per germline, CDR1 MNHEY and CDR2 SVGEGT. This CDR3 contains 13 residues. The CDR3 loop reads CASRPGVGQPQHF. The CDR3 DNA is TGTGCCAGCAGACCAGGTGTAGGTCAGCCCCAGCATTTT.

This chain uses TRBV4-2 with TRBJ2-5; a possible D gene is TRBD2 (6 bases). Germline CDR1 LGHNA, CDR2 YNFKEQ. Trimming stripped 3 bases from V and 6 bases from J, with 17 bases between. CDR3 length: 15 amino acids. The CDR3 loop reads CASSQNPGTPQTQYF. The CDR3 DNA reads as TGTGCCAGCAGCCAGAACCCCGGGACTCCTCAGACCCAGTACTTC.

J is TRBJ1-2 and V is TRBV4-1, with a possible D match to TRBD1 (5 bases). The germline V gene has CDR1 MGHRA and CDR2 YSYEKL. Between the trimmed V and J ends, which lost 1 base and 6 bases, there was a span of 21 bases. The CDR3 runs 17 residues. CDR3 in DNA: TGCGCCAGCAGCCAAGGCCCGGCGGCAGGGAATAGAGATGGCTACACCTTC. Its protein is CASSQGPAAGNRDGYTF.

CDR3 sequence (DNA): TGTGCCAGCAGCTTAGACTGGGGGACTGAAGCTTTCTTT. Encoded protein: CASSLDWGTEAFF. This chain uses TRBV11-2 with TRBJ1-1, with D possibly matching TRBD1 (5 bases). CDR3 size: 13 residues. Trimming removed 0 bases from V and 5 bases from J, with 7 bases in between. Germline V gives CDR1 SGHAT, CDR2 FQNNGV.

In its sample, this clonotype was seen once. This may come from a read error, since a much larger clone is one base off. The chain carries TRBV29-1 and TRBJ2-1; 8 bases line up with TRBD2. This CDR3 region has 14 residues. Germline CDR1 reads SQVTM; CDR2 reads ANQGSEA. The CDR3 bases are TGCAGCGTTGAACTAGCGGGCTCCTACAATGAGCGGTTCTTC. As protein: CSVELAGSYNERFF.

In this sample, this clonotype turned up many times. The chain employs TRBV20-1 and TRBJ1-2; no clear D gene. CDR1 and CDR2 (germline): DFQATT, SNEGSKA (reference sequence). V gave up 6 bases and J gave up 2 bases, with 13 bases separating them. This CDR3 contains 13 residues. The CDR3, as DNA: TGCAGTGCCTACCCCACCCCCAACTATGGCTACACCTTC. It translates to CSAYPTPNYGYTF.

This chain connects TRBV20-1 to TRBJ2-7; possible D gene TRBD1, 6 bases. Germline V gives CDR1 DFQATT, CDR2 SNEGSKA (reference sequence). CDR3 length: 14 residues. V was cut by 6 bases and J by 3 bases, with 18 bases left in between. CDR3 sequence: CSAPPDRNLYEQYF. CDR3 DNA: TGCAGTGCCCCACCAGACAGGAACCTCTACGAGCAGTACTTC.